The sequence of this TCR beta chain was determined in a study of T cell clonality in common variable immunodeficiency. Study findings and constraints: Compared with healthy controls, CVID subjects showed increased TCRbeta clonality, mostly in about a third. Reportedly, TCR beta sequences from common variable immunodeficiency showed fewer deletions and N-nucleotide insertions.

Equal genomic DNA amounts from CVID and control samples were sequenced. TCRdb keeps only in-frame clones here, not all; method: immunoSEQ multiplex PCR. This table holds 30,000 to 40,000 clones with no singletons; the top ten claim more than 2.5%. This clone was observed many times. Its target is not known. From the germline J gene comes the end of the CDR3, since the read stops 3 residues before it. The CDR3 length is 17 residues. The ends lost 8 bases at V and 4 bases at J; junction bases unmatched: 17. The germline V gene encodes CDR1 LNHDA and CDR2 SQIVND (reference sequence). Patients and controls were mostly of Caucasian heritage.

The sequenced material came from peripheral blood mononuclear cells. This TCR came from a person aged 18 to 75 in good health. The chain has TRBV19 and TRBJ1-5; 7 bases are shared with TRBD1. The DNA read from the CDR3 is TGTGCCAGTCGTAGTACGACCATATACAGGGGAAATCAGCCC. Its translation is CASRSTTIYRGNQP. The CDR3 in full is CASRSTTIYRGNQPQHF.